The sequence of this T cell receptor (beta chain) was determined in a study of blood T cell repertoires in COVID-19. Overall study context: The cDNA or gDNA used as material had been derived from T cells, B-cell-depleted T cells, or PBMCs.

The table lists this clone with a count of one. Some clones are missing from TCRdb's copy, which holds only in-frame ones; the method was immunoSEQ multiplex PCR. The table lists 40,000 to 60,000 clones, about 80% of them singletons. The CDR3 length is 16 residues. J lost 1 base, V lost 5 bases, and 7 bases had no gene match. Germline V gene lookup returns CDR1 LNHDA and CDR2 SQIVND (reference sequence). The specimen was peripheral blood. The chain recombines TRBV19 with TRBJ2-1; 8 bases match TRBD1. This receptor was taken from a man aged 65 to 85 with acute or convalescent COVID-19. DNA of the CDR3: TGTGCCAGTAGTCAACGACAGGGGATATCCTACAATGAGCAGTTCTTC. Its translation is CASSQRQGISYNEQFF. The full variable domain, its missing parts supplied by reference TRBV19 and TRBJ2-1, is DGGITQSPKYLFRKEGQNVTLSCEQNLNHDAMYWYRQDPGQGLRLIYYSQIVNDFQKGDIAEGYSVSREKKESFPLTVTSAQKNPTAFYLCASSQRQGISYNEQFFGPGTRLTVL.